These T cell receptor beta chains were read from a single sample in a study of cytomegalovirus exposure and HLA in healthy donors. Data came from immunoSEQ multiplex PCR; TCRdb stores just in-frame clones and leaves some out. This table has roughly 120,000 clones, roughly four fifths appearing once. The sample was PBMCs. These receptors originate from a man in his forties in good health and CMV-seronegative. Both conserved end residues are part of each CDR3. A D gene is named only where the DNA matches it firmly. Rows give clone size only sometimes, using once, few, many, or a class for an expanded clone.

j_gene: TRBJ2-2; d_gene: .; v_gene: TRBV2; abundance: few; CDR3nt: TGTGCCAGCAGTGAAGCGGCCACCGGGGAGCTGTTTTTT; CDR3aa: CASSEAATGELFF
j_gene: TRBJ1-6; d_gene: .; v_gene: TRBV19; abundance: .; CDR3nt: TGTGCCAGCCAACAGGCCTGGGATTCACCCCTCCACTTT; CDR3aa: CASQQAWDSPLHF
j_gene: TRBJ2-2; d_gene: TRBD2; v_gene: TRBV5-4; abundance: .; CDR3nt: TGTGCCAGCAGCCCTGGGACTAGGAACACCGGGGAGCTGTTTTTT; CDR3aa: CASSPGTRNTGELFF
j_gene: TRBJ2-7; d_gene: .; v_gene: TRBV12-5; abundance: .; CDR3nt: TGTGCTAGTGGCCCGAAGTTCGGGCAGTACTTC; CDR3aa: CASGPKFGQYF
j_gene: TRBJ1-2; d_gene: TRBD1; v_gene: TRBV13; abundance: .; CDR3nt: TGTGCCAGCAGCTACAGGGGGTACTATGGCTACACCTTC; CDR3aa: CASSYRGYYGYTF
j_gene: TRBJ2-3; d_gene: TRBD2; v_gene: TRBV5-1; abundance: .; CDR3nt: TGCGCCAGCCAGGATAGCGGGAGGACGGGGGATACGCAGTATTTT; CDR3aa: CASQDSGRTGDTQYF
j_gene: TRBJ2-5; d_gene: TRBD2; v_gene: TRBV7-6; abundance: .; CDR3nt: TGTGCCAGCACCCAGTGGGCGGGGGAAGAGACCCAGTACTTC; CDR3aa: CASTQWAGEETQYF
j_gene: TRBJ2-5; d_gene: TRBD1; v_gene: TRBV5-8; abundance: .; CDR3nt: TGTGCCAGCAGCTTGGAATACAGGGGCGGAGAAGAGACCCAGTACTTC; CDR3aa: CASSLEYRGGEETQYF
j_gene: TRBJ2-5; d_gene: TRBD2; v_gene: TRBV4-1; abundance: .; CDR3nt: TGCGCCAGCAGCCAAGCGGGACTACTAGAGACCCAGTACTTC; CDR3aa: CASSQAGLLETQYF
j_gene: TRBJ2-2; d_gene: TRBD2; v_gene: TRBV27; abundance: .; CDR3nt: TGTGCCAGCAGTGGATCGAATAGCGGGCTGGCGGACACCGGGGAGCTGTTTTTT; CDR3aa: CASSGSNSGLADTGELFF
j_gene: TRBJ2-7; d_gene: TRBD2; v_gene: TRBV4-1; abundance: few; CDR3nt: TGCGCCAGCAGCCGGACTAGCGGGGATATCTACGAGCAGTACTTC; CDR3aa: CASSRTSGDIYEQYF
j_gene: TRBJ2-6; d_gene: .; v_gene: TRBV5-6; abundance: .; CDR3nt: TGTGCCAGCAGCTACAGCTCTGGGGCCAACGTCCTGACTTTC; CDR3aa: CASSYSSGANVLTF
j_gene: TRBJ2-5; d_gene: .; v_gene: TRBV29-1; abundance: few; CDR3nt: TGCAGCGTTGCAGGGATCGGGGAGACCCAGTACTTC; CDR3aa: CSVAGIGETQYF
j_gene: TRBJ1-1; d_gene: TRBD1; v_gene: TRBV7-2; abundance: .; CDR3nt: TGTGCCAGCAGGAGGGGGCAGGAGCATACTGAAGCTTTCTTT; CDR3aa: CASRRGQEHTEAFF
j_gene: TRBJ2-1; d_gene: TRBD1; v_gene: TRBV2; abundance: .; CDR3nt: TGTGCCAGCCTTAGGGACAGATACAATGAGCAGTTCTTC; CDR3aa: CASLRDRYNEQFF
j_gene: TRBJ1-1; d_gene: .; v_gene: TRBV6-4; abundance: .; CDR3nt: TGTGCCAGCAGTGCCGACAGAGACACTGAAGCTTTCTTT; CDR3aa: CASSADRDTEAFF
j_gene: TRBJ2-3; d_gene: .; v_gene: TRBV7-2; abundance: .; CDR3nt: TGTGCCAGCAGCCCCAACGCCGGGAAAGATACGCAGTATTTT; CDR3aa: CASSPNAGKDTQYF
j_gene: TRBJ1-3; d_gene: .; v_gene: TRBV15; abundance: .; CDR3nt: TGTGCCACCAGCAGGTACAGGGCTGGAAACACCATATATTTT; CDR3aa: CATSRYRAGNTIYF
j_gene: TRBJ2-7; d_gene: .; v_gene: TRBV6-1; abundance: .; CDR3nt: TGTGCCAGCATCGTCTCGTATTTGGAGAACTACGAGCAGTACTTC; CDR3aa: CASIVSYLENYEQYF
j_gene: TRBJ2-7; d_gene: TRBD2; v_gene: TRBV10-1; abundance: .; CDR3nt: TGCGCCAGCAGTGGGACGACTAGCGGAGACTACGAGCAGTACTTC; CDR3aa: CASSGTTSGDYEQYF
j_gene: TRBJ2-2; d_gene: TRBD2; v_gene: TRBV28; abundance: .; CDR3nt: TGTGCCAGCAGTTCCCTAGCGGGCGCCACCGGGGAGCTGTTTTTT; CDR3aa: CASSSLAGATGELFF
j_gene: TRBJ2-7; d_gene: .; v_gene: TRBV7-9; abundance: .; CDR3nt: TGTGCCAGCAGCCAAAGGACAGTTAACTACGAGCAGTACTTC; CDR3aa: CASSQRTVNYEQYF
j_gene: TRBJ2-7; d_gene: .; v_gene: TRBV4-1; abundance: .; CDR3nt: TGCGCCAGCAGCCAAGTTGCGCAATCCTCCTACGAGCAGTACTTC; CDR3aa: CASSQVAQSSYEQYF
j_gene: TRBJ2-1; d_gene: .; v_gene: TRBV7-9; abundance: .; CDR3nt: TGTGCCAGCAGCTCAACACAAGCTGGGGGCCTACCTAATGAGCAGTTCTTC; CDR3aa: CASSSTQAGGLPNEQFF
j_gene: TRBJ1-6; d_gene: TRBD1; v_gene: TRBV5-4; abundance: .; CDR3nt: TGTGCCAGCAGCCCAGGGGGGTCCTATAATTCACCCCTCCACTTT; CDR3aa: CASSPGGSYNSPLHF
j_gene: TRBJ2-3; d_gene: TRBD2; v_gene: TRBV27; abundance: .; CDR3nt: TGTGCCAGCAGTACTAGCGGGTACCGCACAGATACGCAGTATTTT; CDR3aa: CASSTSGYRTDTQYF
j_gene: TRBJ2-7; d_gene: TRBD1; v_gene: TRBV5-4; abundance: .; CDR3nt: TGTGCCAGCAGCCGACAGGGGGCAGGAGAGCAGTACTTC; CDR3aa: CASSRQGAGEQYF
j_gene: TRBJ2-2; d_gene: TRBD2; v_gene: TRBV6-6; abundance: .; CDR3nt: TGTGCCAGCAGTCCTCGGGGGACTACCAACACCGGGGAGCTGTTTTTT; CDR3aa: CASSPRGTTNTGELFF
j_gene: TRBJ2-6; d_gene: .; v_gene: TRBV28; abundance: .; CDR3nt: TGTGCCAGCAGTTTCCCCTCTGGGGCCAACGGCCTGACTTTC; CDR3aa: CASSFPSGANGLTF
j_gene: TRBJ2-3; d_gene: .; v_gene: TRBV18; abundance: once; CDR3nt: TGTGCCAGCTCACCTGAGGTGGCAGATACGCAGTATTTT; CDR3aa: CASSPEVADTQYF
j_gene: TRBJ2-2; d_gene: .; v_gene: TRBV9; abundance: .; CDR3nt: TGTGCCAGCAGCGAGGGCGGGTTGGCCGGGGAGCTGTTTTTT; CDR3aa: CASSEGGLAGELFF
j_gene: TRBJ2-3; d_gene: TRBD2; v_gene: TRBV28; abundance: .; CDR3nt: TGTGCCAGCAGCCCCCCTGCGGGCGGGAGCAGCACAGATACGCAGTATTTT; CDR3aa: CASSPPAGGSSTDTQYF
j_gene: TRBJ2-5; d_gene: .; v_gene: TRBV7-9; abundance: .; CDR3nt: TGTGCCAGCAGCTCTACCCCGCTCCAAGAGACCCAGTACTTC; CDR3aa: CASSSTPLQETQYF
j_gene: TRBJ2-3; d_gene: .; v_gene: TRBV10-3; abundance: .; CDR3nt: TGTGCCATCAGTGACTCGAGGGGCACAGATACGCAGTATTTT; CDR3aa: CAISDSRGTDTQYF
j_gene: TRBJ2-7; d_gene: TRBD1; v_gene: TRBV7-9; abundance: .; CDR3nt: TGTGCCAGCAGCCTAGGGGACAGGGGGTCCTACGAGCAGTACTTC; CDR3aa: CASSLGDRGSYEQYF
j_gene: TRBJ2-2; d_gene: TRBD1; v_gene: TRBV5-6; abundance: few; CDR3nt: TGTGCCAGCAGCCCCGGGACAGGGGTCGGGGAGCTGTTTTTT; CDR3aa: CASSPGTGVGELFF
j_gene: TRBJ2-5; d_gene: TRBD2; v_gene: TRBV27; abundance: .; CDR3nt: TGTGCCAGCAGCCAGTACCTAGCGGGGGGCCAAGAGACCCAGTACTTC; CDR3aa: CASSQYLAGGQETQYF
j_gene: TRBJ2-4; d_gene: TRBD1; v_gene: TRBV5-1; abundance: .; CDR3nt: TGCGCCAGCAGCCCCGGGACAGGGTTTGACATTCAGTACTTC; CDR3aa: CASSPGTGFDIQYF
j_gene: TRBJ2-5; d_gene: .; v_gene: TRBV6-5; abundance: .; CDR3nt: TGTGCCAGCAGTCCAAACATGGGCAGAGAGACCCAGTACTTC; CDR3aa: CASSPNMGRETQYF
j_gene: TRBJ2-1; d_gene: TRBD2; v_gene: TRBV28; abundance: .; CDR3nt: TGTGCCAGCAGTCCGACTAGCGGGAGAACCTATGAGCAGTTCTTC; CDR3aa: CASSPTSGRTYEQFF
j_gene: TRBJ2-3; d_gene: .; v_gene: TRBV2; abundance: few; CDR3nt: TGTGCCAGTCTTCCCAGCGAGAAAGATACGCAGTATTTT; CDR3aa: CASLPSEKDTQYF
j_gene: TRBJ1-2; d_gene: TRBD1; v_gene: TRBV30; abundance: .; CDR3nt: TGTGCCTGGAGTGCCGACAGGGGCTATGGCTACACCTTC; CDR3aa: CAWSADRGYGYTF
j_gene: TRBJ1-3; d_gene: .; v_gene: TRBV30; abundance: .; CDR3nt: TGTGCCTGGAGTGTAAGATCCGCAGCGAGCTCTGGAAACACCATATATTTT; CDR3aa: CAWSVRSAASSGNTIYF
j_gene: TRBJ2-1; d_gene: .; v_gene: TRBV29-1; abundance: few; CDR3nt: TGCAGCGTTATACACGCTGCGGGCTCCTACAATGAGCAGTTCTTC; CDR3aa: CSVIHAAGSYNEQFF
j_gene: TRBJ1-6; d_gene: TRBD1; v_gene: TRBV6-5; abundance: .; CDR3nt: TGTGCCAGCGGTATCCGGGACAGATTGTGGTCCCTCCACTTT; CDR3aa: CASGIRDRLWSLHF